Following are 3 T cell receptor beta chains from one sample sequenced in a study of CD8+ T cells in alopecia areata. Separation of pooled cutaneous lymph node cells was by sorting with CD4, CD8alpha, NKG2D, NKG2ACE and other markers. Sequencing relied on a cDNA template that was reverse transcribed from extracted RNA. TCRdb's copy holds only in-frame clones and misses some; the assay was immunoSEQ multiplex PCR. The sample includes under 350,000 clones, none of them occurring once. The sequenced sample consisted of CD4+ T cells sorted from a lymph node. The source of these receptors is a C3H/HeJ mouse with alopecia areata. This line is of MHC haplotype H2-k.

The sample holds a few counts of this clone. The gene symbols are mouse symbols. Sequencing ends 3 residues short of the CDR3 end; the germline J gene provides the rest. The chain carries TRBV5 and TRBJ1-6; 8 nucleotides match TRBD1. TRBJ1-6 is placed among ORFs of uncertain function. Germline V CDR1 and CDR2: LGHNA, YNLKQL (reference sequence). The V segment lost 4 bases and the J segment 4 bases; nucleotides outside the gene matches: 3. The length of the CDR3 is 15 residues. The sequenced CDR3 bases are TGTGCCAGCAGCCCACACAGGGGGTATAATTCGCCC. This encodes CASSPHRGYNSP. The CDR3, in full, reads CASSPHRGYNSPLYF.

As regards this clone: Genes here carry mouse names. Read data end 4 residues before the CDR3 end; the end is taken from the germline J gene. The sample carries other DNA sequences with the same CDR3. This chain uses TRBV13-1 with TRBJ2-1; 11 bases agree with TRBD2. CDR1 is NSHNY, CDR2 SYGAGN, per germline. The CDR3 totals 16 residues. V lost 3 bases to trimming and J lost 1 base; unmatched junction nucleotides: 3. The CDR3 bases that were read are TGTGCCAGCAGTGGGGGGACTGGGGGAAACTATGCT. Translating it yields CASSGGTGGNYA. The entire CDR3 is CASSGGTGGNYAEQFF.

Turning to this clone: A much more abundant neighbour one base away suggests this may be a read error. Gene names denote mouse genes. The DNA ends 4 residues before the CDR3 does, and the rest of the CDR3 is filled in from the germline J gene. The sample contains more than one DNA sequence encoding this CDR3. The chain employs TRBV13-1 and TRBJ2-2, with a weak D call TRBD1 (6 bases). The V end lost 4 bases, the J end lost 0 bases, and 10 bases lay between the germline ends. This CDR3 is built from 15 residues. Germline V gives CDR1 NSHNY, CDR2 SYGAGN. This CDR3 reads CASSPGTTNTGQLYF. The CDR3 bases that were read are TGTGCCAGCAGTCCCGGGACAACAAACACCGGG.